This T cell receptor beta chain was found in a study of blood T cell repertoires in COVID-19. Authors' processing steps: Estimates of nucleated cell counts were drawn from the amplification of reference gene primers. Assay: immunoSEQ multiplex PCR; the TCRdb copy retains only in-frame clones and omits some. That table supplies the V and J calls and clone size; D and trimming were determined from the DNA. The repertoire holds hundreds of thousands of clones, with more than 75% as singletons. CDR3 size: 15 residues. V dropped 5 bases and J dropped 3; count of bases not matched to a gene: 4. Germline values: CDR1 LGHNA, CDR2 YNFKEQ.

The specimen sequenced was PBMCs or T cells enriched from blood (not recorded which). This receptor was identified in a man between 60 and 70 years old who had recovered from COVID-19. The chain employs TRBV4-2 and TRBJ2-7; 13 bases fit TRBD2. The CDR3 region has the DNA TGTGCCAGCAGCGAACGGACTAGCGGGAGCTACGAGCAGTACTTC. Its translation: CASSERTSGSYEQYF.